The 25 T cell receptor beta chains in this list originate from one sample, sequenced in a study of T cells in Graves' hyperthyroidism and ophthalmopathy. Amplification of TCR beta CDR3 regions used RNA as the template. The HTBI primer set drove a first-round RT-PCR of the TCR CDR3. Using its own MiXCR run on the multiplex PCR reads, TCRdb lists one record per CDR3 protein. The sample holds 300,000 to 350,000 distinct CDR3 sequences; about 20% are singletons and the top ten take under 55%. The sample comprised blood. The receptors derive from a woman aged 50 to 65 with Graves' hyperthyroidism.

This clonotype was seen just once. V usage is TRBV6-1 and J usage is TRBJ1-3; TRBD1 agrees at 10 bases. Germline V gene sequence: CDR1 MNHNS, CDR2 SASEGT. V shed 6 bases, J shed 4 bases, and the junction held 6 bases outside the gene matches. The CDR3 spans 15 residues. DNA of the CDR3: TGTGCCAGCAGCCCTGACAGGGGGCTAGGAAACACCATATATTTT. This encodes CASSPDRGLGNTIYF.

A few counts support this clonotype. The gene calls are TRBV7-9 and TRBJ2-5; D possibly matches TRBD1 or TRBD2 (5 bases each). Per the germline V gene, CDR1 is SEHNR and CDR2 is FQNEAQ (reference sequence). V lost 6 bases and J lost 0, with 5 bases in between. The CDR3 has 12 amino acids. DNA of the CDR3: TGTGCCAGCAGGGGGGACCAAGAGACCCAGTACTTC. As protein: CASRGDQETQYF. The whole variable domain, remainder taken from reference TRBV7-9 and TRBJ2-5, is DTGVSQNPRHKITKRGQNVTFRCDPISEHNRLYWYRQTLGQGPEFLTYFQNEAQLEKSRLLSDRFSAERPKGSFSTLEIQRTEQGDSAMYLCASRGDQETQYFGPGTRLLVL.

This clonotype was detected a few times. The rearrangement uses TRBV12-3 or TRBV12-4 and TRBJ2-1; D call uncertain. The V end was cut by 4 bases, the J end by 6 bases, with 10 bases between. The CDR3 loop spans 13 amino acids. The CDR3 region has the DNA TGTGCCAGCAGTTACGTTTCCGTCAATGAGCAGTTCTTC. Protein: CASSYVSVNEQFF.

V gene TRBV12-3 or TRBV12-4 combines with J gene TRBJ1-4, with 7 nucleotides matching TRBD1. The CDR3 consists of 16 residues. The V segment lost 5 bases and the J segment 6 bases; nucleotides outside the gene matches: 12. In DNA form, the CDR3 reads TGTGCCAGCAGTGAAAGGAGGGGGCTGGGGGATGAAAAACTGTTTTTT. It codes for CASSERRGLGDEKLFF.

A few counts support this clonotype. As DNA, the CDR3 is TGTGCCAGCAGTGAAGCGACAGATACGCAGTATTTT. Amino acid sequence: CASSEATDTQYF. The chain recombines TRBV6-1 with TRBJ2-3; D call uncertain. Looked up from germline, CDR1 is MNHNS and CDR2 is SASEGT. V was trimmed by 0 bases and J by 3 bases, leaving 1 base between them. CDR3 size: 12 residues.

This clonotype appeared many times. The rearrangement links TRBV20-1 to TRBJ2-7, with D uncertain. The CDR3 is made up of 14 amino acids. The germline V gene has CDR1 DFQATT and CDR2 SNEGSKA (reference sequence). The ends were cut back, 5 bases at V and 7 bases at J, with 21 bases in the middle. CDR3 DNA sequence: TGCAGTGCTCCCACATACTTGACCCCAAAGGAGCAGTACTTC. Its translation: CSAPTYLTPKEQYF.

The table lists this clonotype with many counts. The chain is built from TRBV5-1 and TRBJ2-4; TRBD2 aligns across 10 bases. This CDR3 contains 18 residues. The germline V gene has CDR1 SGHRS and CDR2 YFSETQ. V lost 4 bases to trimming and J lost 0 bases; unmatched junction nucleotides: 10. The CDR3, as DNA: TGCGCCAGCAGCCGAAGTCTAGCGGGGGACCTAGCCAAAAACATTCAGTACTTC. Translation gives CASSRSLAGDLAKNIQYF.

This clonotype was observed a few times. The genes are TRBV5-1 and TRBJ2-3; D is uncertain. V was clipped by 4 bases and J by 2 bases, with 14 bases between them. The CDR3 spans 15 residues. CDR1 and CDR2 from the germline V gene are SGHRS and YFSETQ. This chain's CDR3 is CASSPPARTTDTQYF. The CDR3 nucleotides read TGCGCCAGCAGCCCACCCGCCCGAACCACAGATACGCAGTATTTT.

This chain joins TRBV28 and TRBJ2-3; possibly TRBD1 or TRBD2 for D (6 bases each). CDR1 MDHEN and CDR2 SYDVKM come from the germline V gene. This CDR3 has 14 residues. V lost 9 bases to trimming and J lost 4 bases, with 17 bases between them. This CDR3 is CASGGTPGADTQYF. The CDR3 DNA is TGTGCCAGTGGCGGGACACCAGGGGCAGATACGCAGTATTTT.

CDR3 nucleotide sequence: TGTGCCATCGCAGGGGATAGGAAGAACACTGAAGCTTTCTTT. It yields the protein CAIAGDRKNTEAFF. The chain couples TRBV10-3 to TRBJ1-1; D perhaps matches TRBD1 (6 bases). V was pared by 8 bases and J by 1 base, with 14 bases between. The CDR3 is 14 residues long. CDR1 is ENHRY and CDR2 is SYGVKD in the germline V gene.

This clonotype turned up a few times. The J gene is TRBJ2-7, the V gene TRBV19, with 7 bases lining up with TRBD2. The CDR3 spans 12 residues. Germline assignment: CDR1 LNHDA and CDR2 SQIVND (reference sequence). The CDR3 DNA is TGTGACCATCTAGCGGCTTACTACGAGCAGTACTTC. This encodes CDHLAAYYEQYF.

The chain combines TRBV7-9 with TRBJ2-3; D call uncertain. The CDR3 totals 15 residues. Germline V gene data show CDR1 as SEHNR and CDR2 as FQNEAQ (reference sequence). Trimming removed 0 bases at V and 5 bases at J, with 12 bases between. CDR3: CASSLASVQLDTQYF. The CDR3 nucleotides are TGTGCCAGCAGCTTAGCGAGCGTGCAGTTAGATACGCAGTATTTT.

The CDR3 sequence is CSARDVAGGSSYNEQFF. CDR3 bases: TGCAGTGCTAGAGATGTCGCGGGAGGCTCTTCCTACAATGAGCAGTTCTTC. The chain carries TRBV20-1 and TRBJ2-1; 8 bases line up with TRBD2. The CDR3 is 17 amino acids. J was trimmed by 1 base and V by 0 bases; bases with no gene match: 8. From germline, CDR1 is DFQATT and CDR2 SNEGSKA (reference sequence).

In the case of this clonotype: One end of the junction varies from germline; a read error may be responsible. The CDR3 region is CVSSFILAATSYNEQFF. Written as DNA, the CDR3 is TGTGTCAGCAGTTTTATCCTAGCGGCCACTTCCTACAATGAGCAGTTCTTC. The V and J genes are TRBV28 and TRBJ2-1; 7 nucleotides agree with TRBD2. The CDR3 length is 17 residues. CDR1 is MDHEN and CDR2 is SYDVKM in the germline V gene.

V usage is TRBV5-1 and J usage is TRBJ2-7; D is perhaps TRBD1 or TRBD2 (6 bases each). This CDR3 is built from 12 residues. Germline CDR1 and CDR2: SGHRS and YFSETQ. Trimming pared 4 bases from V and 9 bases from J, leaving 14 bases between. CDR3 amino acids: CASSPEGGTQYF. DNA for the CDR3: TGCGCCAGCAGCCCGGAGGGGGGAACGCAGTACTTC.

The genes are TRBV28 and TRBJ1-2, with D hard to call. Germline CDR1 is MDHEN and CDR2 is SYDVKM. Trimming shortened V by 1 base and J by 7 bases, and 4 bases separated the two germline ends. This CDR3 is built from 11 residues. The CDR3 DNA reads as TGTGCCAGCAGTTTATACGCTGGCTACACCTTC. Its protein is CASSLYAGYTF.

This clonotype was picked up a small number of times. The J gene is TRBJ1-4, the V gene TRBV12-3 or TRBV12-4; a possible D gene is TRBD1 (6 bases). The CDR3 runs 15 residues. V was cut by 2 bases and J by 8 bases, with 15 bases left in between. CDR3 DNA sequence: TGTGCCAGCAGTTTATTGGTCAGGGGTGCGGAAAAACTGTTTTTT. Translation: CASSLLVRGAEKLFF.

The V gene is TRBV19, the J gene TRBJ2-4; the D is unclear. The germline CDR1 and CDR2 sequences are LNHDA and SQIVND (reference sequence). This CDR3 spans 14 amino acids. V shed 7 bases and J shed 3 bases, with 13 bases lying between them. The CDR3, as DNA: TGTGCCAGTAAGGAGAGGCAAAACAAAAACATTCAGTACTTC. Its protein is CASKERQNKNIQYF.

The gene calls are TRBV3-1 and TRBJ2-1, with 11 bases lining up with TRBD2. From germline, CDR1 is LGHDT and CDR2 YNNKEL (reference sequence). CDR3 length: 16 amino acids. Trimming removed 2 bases from V and 5 bases from J; junction bases left unmatched: 5. In DNA, the CDR3 is TGTGCCAGCAGCCAAATCTTACTAGCGGGGGACAATGAGCAGTTCTTC. It is translated as CASSQILLAGDNEQFF.

The chain is built from TRBV20-1 and TRBJ1-5, with 9 bases that match TRBD1. The V gene's germline CDR1 is DFQATT and CDR2 SNEGSKA (reference sequence). The CDR3 has 15 amino acids. After removal of 1 base from V and 3 bases from J, the junction contained 4 bases not matched to a gene. DNA of the CDR3: TGCAGTGCTAGAGGGGACAGGGTATACAATCAGCCCCAGCATTTT. This codes for CSARGDRVYNQPQHF.

This clonotype was seen once. The J gene is TRBJ2-5, the V gene TRBV9; TRBD1 is a possible D gene (6 bases). V was shortened by 3 bases and J by 2 bases, with 14 bases between the two germline ends. Germline loops: CDR1 SGDLS, CDR2 YYNGEE. CDR3 length: 15 amino acids. For the CDR3, the DNA is TGTGCCAGCAGCGCTGCCGACAGGATGCAAGAGACCCAGTACTTC. Its translation is CASSAADRMQETQYF.

V usage is TRBV2 and J usage is TRBJ1-2; 7 nucleotides line up with TRBD1. Germline V gene data show CDR1 as SNHLY and CDR2 as FYNNEI. The CDR3 spans 12 residues. V gave up 8 bases and J gave up 2 bases; unmatched junction bases: 2. This chain's CDR3 is CASVGQNYGYTF. For the CDR3, the DNA is TGTGCCAGCGTGGGACAGAACTATGGCTACACCTTC.

In regard to this clonotype: A much larger clone sits a single nucleotide away, making a read error possible. The V and J genes are TRBV12-3 or TRBV12-4 and TRBJ1-2, with 8 bases that match TRBD1. This CDR3 has 14 amino acids. Trimming cost V 5 bases and J 7 bases; bases outside gene matches: 9. DNA for the CDR3: TGTGCCAGCAGTCCTAACAGGGGGGGGAGTGGCTACACCTTC. Protein: CASSPNRGGSGYTF.

This clonotype was observed once. The chain joins TRBV4-1 to TRBJ1-4; no clear D gene. Looked up from germline, CDR1 is MGHRA and CDR2 is YSYEKL. Trimming left V 3 bases short and J 7 bases short, with 18 bases between. The CDR3 loop spans 16 amino acids. The CDR3 DNA reads as TGCGCCAGCAGCCAGCGACCGGAGGAGGTGGTTGAAAAACTGTTTTTT. It specifies CASSQRPEEVVEKLFF.

The genes are TRBV29-1 and TRBJ1-2, with 9 bases fitting TRBD1. V lost 4 bases to trimming and J lost 4 bases; unmatched junction nucleotides: 13. Per the germline V gene, CDR1 is SQVTM and CDR2 is ANQGSEA. There are 16 residues in the CDR3. CDR3 sequence (DNA): TGCAGCGTTGGGTCACAACAGGGGGCTTTTGGCTATGGCTACACCTTC. Protein: CSVGSQQGAFGYGYTF.